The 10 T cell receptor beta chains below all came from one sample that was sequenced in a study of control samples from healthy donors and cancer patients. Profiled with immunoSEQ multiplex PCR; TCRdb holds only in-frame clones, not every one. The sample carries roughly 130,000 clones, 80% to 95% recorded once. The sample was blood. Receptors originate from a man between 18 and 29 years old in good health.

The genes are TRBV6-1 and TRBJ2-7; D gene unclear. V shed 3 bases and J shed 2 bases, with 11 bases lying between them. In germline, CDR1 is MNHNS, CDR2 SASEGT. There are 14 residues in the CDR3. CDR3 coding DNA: TGTGCCAGCAGTGACAGGTCTGGGACCTACGAGCAGTACTTC. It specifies CASSDRSGTYEQYF.

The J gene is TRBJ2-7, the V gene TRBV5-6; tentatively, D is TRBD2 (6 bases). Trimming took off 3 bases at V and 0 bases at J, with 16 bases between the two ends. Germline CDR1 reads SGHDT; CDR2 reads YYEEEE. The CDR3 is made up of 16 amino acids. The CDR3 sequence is CASSSTGTAYSYEQYF. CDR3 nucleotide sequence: TGTGCCAGCAGCTCGACCGGGACTGCCTACTCCTACGAGCAGTACTTC.

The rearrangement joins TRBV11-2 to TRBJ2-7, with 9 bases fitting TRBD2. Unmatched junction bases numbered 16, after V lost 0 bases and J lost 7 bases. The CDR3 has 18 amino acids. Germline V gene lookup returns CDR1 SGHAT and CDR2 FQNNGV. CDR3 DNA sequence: TGTGCCAGCAGCTTAGAGCCCCCGGGGGCGGGGGGGCCAGAGGAGCAGTACTTC. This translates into CASSLEPPGAGGPEEQYF. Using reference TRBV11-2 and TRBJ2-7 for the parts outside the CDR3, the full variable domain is EAGVAQSPRYKIIEKRQSVAFWCNPISGHATLYWYQQILGQGPKLLIQFQNNGVVDDSQLPKDRFSAERLKGVDSTLKIQPAKLEDSAVYLCASSLEPPGAGGPEEQYFGPGTRLTVT.

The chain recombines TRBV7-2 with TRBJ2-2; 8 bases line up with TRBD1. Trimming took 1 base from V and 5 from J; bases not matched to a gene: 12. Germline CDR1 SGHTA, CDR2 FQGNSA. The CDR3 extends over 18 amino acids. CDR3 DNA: TGTGCCAGCAGCTTAGTAGGGGACAGGCGGGGAAGAACCGGGGAGCTGTTTTTT. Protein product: CASSLVGDRRGRTGELFF.

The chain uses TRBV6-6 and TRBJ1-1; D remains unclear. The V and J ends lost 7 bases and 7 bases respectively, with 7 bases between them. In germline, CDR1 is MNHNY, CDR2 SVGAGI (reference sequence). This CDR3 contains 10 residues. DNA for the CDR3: TGTGCCAGCATCCACGGTGAAGCTTTCTTT. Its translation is CASIHGEAFF.

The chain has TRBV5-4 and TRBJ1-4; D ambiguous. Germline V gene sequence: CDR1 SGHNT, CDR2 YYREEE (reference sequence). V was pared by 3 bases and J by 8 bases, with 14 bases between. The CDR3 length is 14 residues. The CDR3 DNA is TGTGCCAGCAGCTCCCGCGGCGTGGGAGAAAAACTGTTTTTT. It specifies CASSSRGVGEKLFF.

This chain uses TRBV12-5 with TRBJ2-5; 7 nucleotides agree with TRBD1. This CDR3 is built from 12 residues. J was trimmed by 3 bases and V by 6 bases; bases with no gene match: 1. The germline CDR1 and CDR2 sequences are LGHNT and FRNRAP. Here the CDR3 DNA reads TGTGCTAGTGGCACAGGGGAAGAGACCCAGTACTTC. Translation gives CASGTGEETQYF. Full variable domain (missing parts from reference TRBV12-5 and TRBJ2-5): DARVTQTPRHKVTEMGQEVTMRCQPILGHNTVFWYRQTMMQGLELLAYFRNRAPLDDSGMPKDRFSAEMPDATLATLKIQPSEPRDSAVYFCASGTGEETQYFGPGTRLLVL.

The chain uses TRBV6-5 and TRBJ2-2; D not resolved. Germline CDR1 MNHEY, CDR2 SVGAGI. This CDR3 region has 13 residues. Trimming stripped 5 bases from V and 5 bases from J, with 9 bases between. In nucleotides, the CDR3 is TGTGCCAGCAGTCAGAGTAAAACCGGGGAGCTGTTTTTT. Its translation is CASSQSKTGELFF.

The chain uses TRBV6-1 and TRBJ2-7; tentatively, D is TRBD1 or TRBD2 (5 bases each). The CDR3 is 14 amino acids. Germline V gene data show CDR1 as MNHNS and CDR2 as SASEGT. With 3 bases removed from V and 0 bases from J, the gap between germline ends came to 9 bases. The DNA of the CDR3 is TGTGCCAGCAGTGAGAGGGACCTCTCCTACGAGCAGTACTTC. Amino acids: CASSERDLSYEQYF.

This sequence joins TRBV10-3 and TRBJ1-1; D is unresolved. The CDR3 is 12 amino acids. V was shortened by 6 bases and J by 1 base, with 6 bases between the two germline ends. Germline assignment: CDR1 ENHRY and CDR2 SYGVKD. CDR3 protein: CAIRTGNTEAFF. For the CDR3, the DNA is TGTGCCATCAGGACGGGGAACACTGAAGCTTTCTTT.